These T cell receptor beta chains were read from a single sample in a study of regulatory T cells in long-lasting Graves disease. In TCRdb, the multiplex PCR reads were re-called with MiXCR into one record per CDR3 protein. Of 350,000 to 400,000 distinct CDR3 sequences listed, roughly a sixth are singletons. The input for sequencing was peripheral blood mononuclear cells (PBMCs), taken at new diagnosis, from a patient treated with antithyroid drugs. These receptors were taken from a female donor with Graves disease. CDR3s include the opening cysteine and the closing phenylalanine or tryptophan. D genes are given only for firm matches. Size is omitted from some rows. Given values are once, few, many or a class for expanded clones.

J gene | V gene | D gene | clone size | CDR3 DNA | CDR3 protein
TRBJ1-6 | TRBV12-5 | - | many | TGTGCTAGTGGTTTGGCTCAAGGGTCCTATAATTCACCCCTCCACTTT | CASGLAQGSYNSPLHF
TRBJ2-1 | TRBV4-1 | TRBD1 | few | TGCGCCAGCAGACAGGGGTTAGGAGACAATGAGCAGTTCTTC | CASRQGLGDNEQFF
TRBJ1-2 | TRBV27 | TRBD1 | many | TGTGCCAGCTCAACCCGGGACAGTAACTATGGCTACACCTTC | CASSTRDSNYGYTF
TRBJ2-3 | TRBV7-8 | TRBD1 | once | TGTGCCTGCTCTGGGGACGGGACAGGTTCACGAACAGATACGCAGTATTTT | CACSGDGTGSRTDTQYF
TRBJ2-7 | TRBV28 | - | many | TGTGCCAGCAGCCCTGGGGGACCGTTACTTTCCTACGAGCAGTACTTC | CASSPGGPLLSYEQYF
TRBJ2-2 | TRBV12-5 | - | - | TGTGCTAGTGGGCGGACCACAGTGTTTTCCGGGGAGCTGTTTTTT | CASGRTTVFSGELFF
TRBJ2-7 | TRBV6-6 | TRBD1 | many | TGTGCCAGCAGTTACTCGGTAGGGACAGGGGCTAACTCCTACGAGCAGTACTTC | CASSYSVGTGANSYEQYF
TRBJ2-3 | TRBV7-9 | - | - | TGTGCCAGCAGCTCCCACCAAATCACAGATACGCAGTATTTT | CASSSHQITDTQYF
TRBJ2-5 | TRBV12-5 | TRBD2 | - | TGTGCTAGTGGTTCCGGACTAGCGGTCAAACAAGAGACCCAGTACTTC | CASGSGLAVKQETQYF
TRBJ2-1 | TRBV12-3/TRBV12-4 | TRBD2 | many | TGTGCCAGCAGTTTAGGAGGGAGGGCCGGTGAGCAGTTCTTC | CASSLGGRAGEQFF
TRBJ1-5 | TRBV20-1 | - | many | TGCAGTGCTATAAGACAGATTAATCAGCCCCAGCATTTT | CSAIRQINQPQHF
TRBJ2-3 | TRBV5-6 | TRBD2 | many | TGTGCCAGCAGCCTACCTGGGACTAGCGGGAGTTCAGATACGCAGTATTTT | CASSLPGTSGSSDTQYF
TRBJ1-3 | TRBV7-2 | TRBD1 | - | TGTGCCAGCAGGCCTGACAGGGCTGGAAACACCATATATTTT | CASRPDRAGNTIYF
TRBJ2-1 | TRBV29-1 | TRBD2 | - | TGCAGCGTTGGGGCTAGCGGGACCTACAATGAGCAGTTCTTC | CSVGASGTYNEQFF
TRBJ2-1 | TRBV7-2 | - | many | TGTGCCAGCAGAAAAGTCGCCCGCTCCTACAATGAGCAGTTCTTC | CASRKVARSYNEQFF
TRBJ2-3 | TRBV9 | TRBD2 | few | TGTGCCAGCAGCGTAGTAGGGTCGGGTAGCGGGGGTGCAGATACGCAGTATTTT | CASSVVGSGSGGADTQYF
TRBJ1-2 | TRBV7-9 | - | many | TGTGCCGGTCAAATCAGAGGAGGGAGTTCCTCTAACTATGGCTACACCTTC | CAGQIRGGSSSNYGYTF
TRBJ1-4 | TRBV12-3/TRBV12-4 | - | many | TGTGCCTCTCGAGGGACGAATGAAAAACTGTTTTTT | CASRGTNEKLFF
TRBJ2-3 | TRBV20-1 | TRBD2 | many | TGCAGTGCTAGTTACGCGACTAGCGGGGAGGTCGGTACGCAGTATTTT | CSASYATSGEVGTQYF
TRBJ1-5 | TRBV28 | TRBD1 | many | TGTGCCAGCAGTCCTCCAAGGACAGGGATTGGGCAGCCCCAGCATTTT | CASSPPRTGIGQPQHF
TRBJ1-2 | TRBV29-1 | - | - | TGCAGCGTTGATTTCCGGACAAGCTATGGCTACACCTTC | CSVDFRTSYGYTF
TRBJ2-5 | TRBV5-6 | TRBD2 | few | TGTGCCAGCAGCCCGCCAACTAGCGGAGAGACCCAGTACTTC | CASSPPTSGETQYF
TRBJ1-2 | TRBV6-2/TRBV6-3 | TRBD1 | - | TGTGCCAGCACCGACAGGGGGCGTCCCTATGGCTACACCTTC | CASTDRGRPYGYTF
TRBJ2-7 | TRBV6-2/TRBV6-3 | - | - | TGTGCCAGCAGTGAAGCTCCGCAGGGCCCCCCGTACGAGCAGTACTTC | CASSEAPQGPPYEQYF
TRBJ1-1 | TRBV2 | - | many | TGTGCCAACAAGAACACTGAAGCTTTCTTT | CANKNTEAFF
TRBJ2-7 | TRBV7-2 | - | many | TGTGCCAGCAGCTTATTCAGGGGCACCGAGCAGTACTTC | CASSLFRGTEQYF
TRBJ1-4 | TRBV7-9 | TRBD1 | many | TGTGCCAGCAGCCAGATGACAGGGGCTAATGAAAAACTGTTTTTT | CASSQMTGANEKLFF
TRBJ2-1 | TRBV6-1 | TRBD2 | many | TGTGCCAGCAGTCCCTCCGGACTGGCTAGCGGGAGGTACAATGAGCAGTTCTTC | CASSPSGLASGRYNEQFF
TRBJ2-1 | TRBV11-2 | - | - | TGTGCCAGTAGCCCTCGCGCGGGCTGGGATGAGCAGTTCTTC | CASSPRAGWDEQFF
TRBJ2-2 | TRBV7-9 | - | many | TGTGCCAGCAGCATACTGACAACCAACACCGGGGAGCTGTTTTTT | CASSILTTNTGELFF
TRBJ2-1 | TRBV20-1 | TRBD2 | many | TGCAGTGCTAGAGTGGCGACTAGCGGGTCCGGCTCCTACAATGAGCAGTTCTTC | CSARVATSGSGSYNEQFF
TRBJ2-1 | TRBV28 | TRBD2 | many | TGTGCCAGCAGCCCCCCGGAGGTGCTAGCGGGAGGGATTAATGAGCAGTTCTTC | CASSPPEVLAGGINEQFF
TRBJ1-1 | TRBV5-6 | - | many | TGTGCCAGCAGCTCAACCCGTACAAACACTGAAGCTTTCTTT | CASSSTRTNTEAFF
TRBJ2-1 | TRBV7-2 | TRBD2 | many | TGTGCCAGCAGCTTAGAGGGACTAGCGGGGTCAGATGAGCAGTTCTTC | CASSLEGLAGSDEQFF
TRBJ2-3 | TRBV9 | - | - | TGTGCCAGCAGCCCCGGGACCCTACACCTCACAGATACGCAGTATTTT | CASSPGTLHLTDTQYF
TRBJ2-7 | TRBV28 | TRBD2 | - | TGTGCCAGCAGATTTGCTGGCGGGAGCTCCTACGAGCAGTACTTC | CASRFAGGSSYEQYF
TRBJ1-4 | TRBV18 | - | - | TGTGCCAGCTCAGGCAGGGGCTGGTATGAAAAACTGTTTTTT | CASSGRGWYEKLFF
TRBJ1-4 | TRBV19 | - | few | TGTGCCAGTAGTATAGGTTCAGGGGCGAATGAAAAACTGTTTTTT | CASSIGSGANEKLFF
TRBJ2-2 | TRBV28 | - | many | TGTGCCAGCAGTTCGCGGAAGATCGGGGGGCTTAGAGACACCGGGGAGCTGTTTTTT | CASSSRKIGGLRDTGELFF
TRBJ1-5 | TRBV20-1 | - | few | TGCAGTGCTAGGGGGCCCCATAGCAATCAGCCCCAGCATTTT | CSARGPHSNQPQHF
TRBJ2-5 | TRBV19 | - | few | TGTGCCAGTAGACCCCGCGAGCAGGCGACCCAGTACTTC | CASRPREQATQYF
TRBJ2-7 | TRBV12-3/TRBV12-4 | - | - | TGTGCCAGCACCCTTAGGGCAGGGCCTTACGAGCAGTACTTC | CASTLRAGPYEQYF
TRBJ2-1 | TRBV28 | - | many | TGTGCCAGCAGTTTAAGACCAGGCACTGAGATAGGGAATGAGCAGTTCTTC | CASSLRPGTEIGNEQFF
TRBJ1-1 | TRBV28 | TRBD1 | many | TGTGCCAGCAGTCCCGGGACAGGCACTGAAGCTTTCTTT | CASSPGTGTEAFF
TRBJ1-2 | TRBV6-1 | - | many | TGTGCCAGCACTTTAAACGTCGGCGTGAACTATGGCTACACCTTC | CASTLNVGVNYGYTF
TRBJ2-7 | TRBV28 | - | many | TGTGCCAGCAGAAATTCAGGGGCTCCCTACGAGCAGTACTTC | CASRNSGAPYEQYF
TRBJ1-6 | TRBV7-9 | TRBD1 | - | TGTGCCAGCAGCGATGGACAGGGCCGGTCACCCCTCCACTTT | CASSDGQGRSPLHF